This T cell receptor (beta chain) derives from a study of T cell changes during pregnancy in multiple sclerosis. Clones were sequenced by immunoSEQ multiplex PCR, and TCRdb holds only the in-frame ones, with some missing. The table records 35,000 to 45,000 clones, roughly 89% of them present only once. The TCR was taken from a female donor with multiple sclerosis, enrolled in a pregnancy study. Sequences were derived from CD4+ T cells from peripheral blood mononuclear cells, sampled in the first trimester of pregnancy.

In DNA, the CDR3 is TGCGCCAGCAGCTTGGTCTCTCCCGCGCGTGAGCAGTTCTTC. Translated: CASSLVSPAREQFF. The rearrangement links TRBV5-1 to TRBJ2-1; D not certain. CDR1 and CDR2 (germline): SGHRS, YFSETQ. This CDR3 is 14 amino acids long. Between the trimmed V and J ends, which lost 0 bases and 9 bases, there was a span of 13 bases.